These 27 T cell receptor beta chains originate from one sample sequenced in a study of T-cell reconstitution after alpha-beta-depleted transplantation in children. Unique molecular identifiers were incorporated during preparation of the TCRbeta library. MiXCR, run by TCRdb on the PCR reads, gives a single entry per CDR3 protein. This sample carries 780,000 or so distinct CDR3 sequences, around 17% of them seen once, and the ten largest clones take about 4.6%. This specimen was PBMCs, mostly from graft donor cells, taken 360 days after TCRalphabeta/CD19-depleted stem cell transplant. Every receptor here comes from a male patient under 18 who had a stem cell transplant for acute lymphoblastic leukemia, so the T cells may come from the graft donor.

This clonotype has more than one count but fewer than ten. The chain recombines TRBV6-5 with TRBJ2-5; 8 bases align to TRBD2. V lost 6 bases and J lost 2; bases outside the gene matches: 11. CDR3 length: 16 amino acids. The germline gives CDR1 MNHEY, CDR2 SVGAGI. CDR3: CASSLRRLAGQETQYF. Here the CDR3 DNA reads TGTGCCAGCAGCCTACGGAGGTTAGCGGGACAAGAGACCCAGTACTTC.

This clonotype showed up many times. V gene TRBV4-1 combines with J gene TRBJ2-3; D is undetermined. CDR3 size: 12 residues. Trimming cost V 2 bases and J 2 bases, with 2 bases left between them. The germline V gene encodes CDR1 MGHRA and CDR2 YSYEKL. CDR3 DNA sequence: TGCGCCAGCAGCCAAAACACAGATACGCAGTATTTT. Translating gives CASSQNTDTQYF.

This clonotype has more than one count but fewer than ten. This rearrangement joins TRBV2 to TRBJ2-7, with TRBD1 identical over 9 bases. Trimming removed 3 bases from V and 5 bases from J; junction bases left unmatched: 8. Germline loops: CDR1 SNHLY, CDR2 FYNNEI. CDR3 length: 15 amino acids. The CDR3 DNA follows: TGTGCCAGCAGTGATAGGGACAGGGCTATCGACGAGCAGTACTTC. Its protein product is CASSDRDRAIDEQYF.

In this sample, this clonotype turned up a few times. The chain recombines TRBV5-1 with TRBJ2-7; no clear D gene. CDR3 length equals 13 residues. Germline CDR1 and CDR2: SGHRS and YFSETQ. V lost 0 bases to trimming and J lost 5 bases, with 9 bases between them. The CDR3 coding sequence is TGCGCCAGCAGCTTGGCCAAGCAGCACGAGCAGTACTTC. Its translation is CASSLAKQHEQYF.

The chain has TRBV29-1 and TRBJ2-7; D tentatively reads TRBD1 or TRBD2 (5 bases each). CDR1 is SQVTM, CDR2 ANQGSEA, per germline. Trimming took off 0 bases at V and 3 bases at J, with 12 bases between the two ends. CDR3 size: 14 residues. In DNA, the CDR3 is TGCAGCGTTGAAGATAGGGACCGACTCTACGAGCAGTACTTC. Translation: CSVEDRDRLYEQYF.

This clonotype has more than one count but fewer than ten. The V and J genes are TRBV6-1 and TRBJ1-4; D remains ambiguous. Trimming took 5 bases from V and 0 from J, leaving 10 bases between them. The CDR3 has 15 residues. Germline V gene lookup returns CDR1 MNHNS and CDR2 SASEGT. The CDR3 is CASSRLFATNEKLFF. In DNA form, the CDR3 reads TGTGCCAGCAGTCGCTTGTTCGCAACTAATGAAAAACTGTTTTTT.

The chain carries TRBV15 and TRBJ1-1; D unclear. Germline V gene data show CDR1 as LNHNV and CDR2 as YYDKDF (reference sequence). V lost 0 bases and J 0 bases, leaving 14 bases between the germline ends. The CDR3 loop spans 17 amino acids. In DNA form, the CDR3 reads TGTGCCACCAGCAGAGATCAACCCAACCATATGAACACTGAAGCTTTCTTT. It is translated as CATSRDQPNHMNTEAFF.

In its sample, this clonotype was seen many times. The rearrangement uses TRBV5-1 and TRBJ2-1, with D perhaps assigned TRBD1 or TRBD2 (6 bases each). V gave up 4 bases and J gave up 6 bases, with 14 bases separating them. The CDR3 has 14 amino acids. Germline V CDR1 and CDR2: SGHRS, YFSETQ. Written as DNA, the CDR3 is TGCGCCAGCAGCGCGACTAGGGGGATCAATGAGCAGTTCTTC. Translation: CASSATRGINEQFF.

This clonotype has only a few counts. The V gene is TRBV10-3, the J gene TRBJ1-2; D ambiguous. V was clipped by 6 bases and J by 5 bases, with 16 bases between them. The V gene's germline CDR1 is ENHRY and CDR2 SYGVKD. The CDR3 totals 14 residues. The CDR3 here is CAISPGGLRYGYTF. The CDR3, as DNA: TGTGCCATCAGCCCCGGAGGGCTGCGGTATGGCTACACCTTC.

This clonotype has just a few counts. This chain uses TRBV3-1 with TRBJ2-3, with 8 bases lining up with TRBD1. Looked up from germline, CDR1 is LGHDT and CDR2 is YNNKEL (reference sequence). V was pared by 0 bases and J by 4 bases, with 6 bases of the junction left unmatched. The CDR3 has 16 amino acids. Written as DNA, the CDR3 is TGTGCCAGCAGCCAAGATCTGTGGACAGGGCCAGATACGCAGTATTTT. Its translation: CASSQDLWTGPDTQYF.

This chain joins TRBV14 and TRBJ2-4, with D possibly TRBD2 on 6 matching bases. The CDR3 runs to 14 residues. Trimming removed 4 bases at V and 5 bases at J, with 12 bases between. Germline loops: CDR1 SGHDN, CDR2 FVKESK. CDR3 protein: CASSPWGLENIQYF. The CDR3, as DNA: TGTGCCAGCAGCCCGTGGGGACTTGAAAACATTCAGTACTTC.

The table lists this clonotype with a few counts. The V and J genes are TRBV11-3 and TRBJ2-1; 11 bases map to TRBD2. This CDR3 spans 22 amino acids. Germline V gene sequence: CDR1 SGHNT, CDR2 YENEEA. V dropped 1 base and J dropped 4; count of bases not matched to a gene: 21. The CDR3 coding sequence is TGTGCCAGCAGCTTAGGGGCACTAGCGGGAGCCAAGGGCAAAAGACCTTACAATGAGCAGTTCTTC. Amino acid sequence: CASSLGALAGAKGKRPYNEQFF.

This clonotype was seen a single time. The chain couples TRBV7-9 to TRBJ2-7; no reliable D call. The CDR3 is 16 amino acids. With 5 bases removed from V and 0 bases from J, the gap between germline ends came to 17 bases. The V gene's germline CDR1 is SEHNR and CDR2 FQNEAQ (reference sequence). CDR3 sequence (DNA): TGTGCCAGCAGCCTAACCCCAGCCCCCAGCTCCTACGAGCAGTACTTC. Amino acids: CASSLTPAPSSYEQYF.

The genes are TRBV20-1 and TRBJ1-5, with D unclear. V shed 6 bases and J shed 3 bases, with 15 bases lying between them. The CDR3 totals 14 residues. The V gene's germline CDR1 is DFQATT and CDR2 SNEGSKA (reference sequence). The CDR3 DNA sequence: TGCAGTGCCCCCCGGCGAGGGATCAATCAGCCCCAGCATTTT. It is translated as CSAPRRGINQPQHF.

The CDR3 region is CASSLAWFSGSSYNEQFF. CDR3 nucleotide sequence: TGTGCCAGCAGCTTAGCGTGGTTTAGCGGGAGCTCCTACAATGAGCAGTTCTTC. The V call is TRBV13, the J call TRBJ2-1, with 9 bases fitting TRBD2. Germline trimming cut 1 base from V and 0 bases from J; bases unmatched to any gene: 7. CDR1 and CDR2 from the germline V gene are PRHDT and FYEKMQ (reference sequence). This CDR3 region has 18 residues. The variable domain in full, completed from reference TRBV13 and TRBJ2-1, reads AAGVIQSPRHLIKEKRETATLKCYPIPRHDTVYWYQQGPGQDPQFLISFYEKMQSDKGSIPDRFSAQQFSDYHSELNMSSLELGDSALYFCASSLAWFSGSSYNEQFFGPGTRLTVL.

The chain is built from TRBV20-1 and TRBJ2-7; possible D gene TRBD2, 5 bases. Germline loops: CDR1 DFQATT, CDR2 SNEGSKA (reference sequence). Trimming removed 0 bases from V and 2 bases from J, with 17 bases in between. The CDR3 runs 16 residues. The CDR3: CSARDPIARGAYEQYF. The CDR3 DNA reads as TGCAGTGCTAGAGATCCAATAGCGAGAGGTGCCTACGAGCAGTACTTC.

This clonotype came up many times. The rearrangement uses TRBV4-2 and TRBJ2-5; TRBD2 aligns across 9 bases. There are 15 residues in the CDR3. Unmatched junction bases numbered 5, after V lost 1 base and J lost 5 bases. Looked up from germline, CDR1 is LGHNA and CDR2 is YNFKEQ. CDR3 sequence: CASSQGAGGQETQYF. CDR3 nucleotides: TGTGCCAGCAGCCAAGGAGCGGGAGGTCAGGAGACCCAGTACTTC.

The V call is TRBV7-9, the J call TRBJ1-1, with D maybe TRBD1 (5 bases). Germline CDR1 and CDR2: SEHNR and FQNEAQ (reference sequence). Trimming pared 1 base from V and 0 bases from J, leaving 9 bases between. This CDR3 has 15 residues. CDR3 amino acids: CASSLEGQVNTEAFF. The CDR3 DNA follows: TGTGCCAGCAGCTTAGAGGGGCAGGTGAACACTGAAGCTTTCTTT.

This clonotype was detected only once. The V and J genes are TRBV15 and TRBJ2-5; a weak D match, TRBD2 (5 bases). This CDR3 is built from 14 residues. Trimming left V 0 bases short and J 5 bases short, with 10 bases between. In germline, CDR1 is LNHNV, CDR2 YYDKDF (reference sequence). CDR3 in DNA: TGTGCCACCAGCAGAGATCTAGCTCTTGAGACCCAGTACTTC. Its protein product is CATSRDLALETQYF. The whole variable domain, filled in from reference TRBV15 and TRBJ2-5, reads DAMVIQNPRYQVTQFGKPVTLSCSQTLNHNVMYWYQQKSSQAPKLLFHYYDKDFNNEADTPDNFQSRRPNTSFCFLDIRSPGLGDTAMYLCATSRDLALETQYFGPGTRLLVL.

This chain connects TRBV21-1 to TRBJ2-7; the table names TRBD2, a call not compared with the DNA. TRBV21-1 is classified as a pseudogene. The CDR3 has 16 residues. The chain's CDR3 is CASSTLLAGACYEQYF. The CDR3 nucleotides are TGTGCCAGCAGCACCCTATTAGCGGGAGCCTGCTACGAGCAGTACTTC.

This clonotype was detected many times. V and J are TRBV4-1 and TRBJ2-7; 8 nucleotides agree with TRBD1. Germline V CDR1 and CDR2: MGHRA, YSYEKL. The V and J ends lost 1 base and 3 bases, in that order; junction bases with no gene match: 2. This CDR3 has 14 amino acids. CDR3 coding DNA: TGCGCCAGCAGCCAAGGCAGGGGGCTCTACGAGCAGTACTTC. Protein product: CASSQGRGLYEQYF.

This clonotype was counted a few times. The V gene is TRBV27, the J gene TRBJ2-7; TRBD2 matches at 9 bases. Germline lookup yields CDR1 MNHEY and CDR2 SMNVEV (reference sequence). This CDR3 spans 15 amino acids. The trim removed 3 bases at V and 7 bases at J, leaving 10 bases unmatched. CDR3: CASSLRLAEWWEQYF. Written as DNA, the CDR3 is TGTGCCAGCAGTTTGAGACTAGCGGAGTGGTGGGAGCAGTACTTC.

This clonotype was observed a few times. The chain has TRBV5-1 and TRBJ1-4; 7 nucleotides agree with TRBD1. The CDR3 is 14 amino acids. After removal of 4 bases from V and 4 bases from J, the junction contained 4 bases not matched to a gene. CDR1 is SGHRS, CDR2 YFSETQ, per germline. The CDR3 is CASSPDRDNEKLFF. Written as DNA, the CDR3 is TGCGCCAGCAGCCCAGACAGGGATAATGAAAAACTGTTTTTT.

The chain links TRBV6-5 to TRBJ1-5, with 9 bases aligning to TRBD1. Germline CDR1 and CDR2: MNHEY and SVGAGI. The junction had 2 bases not matched to a gene; V was cut back by 2 bases and J by 3 bases. CDR3 length equals 15 residues. CDR3 bases: TGTGCCAGCAGTTACGACAGGGGGACCAATCAGCCCCAGCATTTT. This sequence encodes CASSYDRGTNQPQHF.

The table lists this clonotype with a few counts. V is TRBV12-3 or TRBV12-4 and J is TRBJ1-1; 8 bases map to TRBD1. Losses at the gene ends were 8 bases for V and 5 bases for J; bases not matched to a gene: 7. This CDR3 contains 13 residues. The CDR3 nucleotides read TGTGCCAGCGGGACAGGAGTTTGGACTGAAGCTTTCTTT. Its translation is CASGTGVWTEAFF.

This clonotype occurred many times. V gene TRBV20-1 combines with J gene TRBJ2-7, with D uncertain. Germline-derived CDR1 and CDR2 are DFQATT and SNEGSKA (reference sequence). The CDR3 runs 12 residues. V was clipped by 1 base and J by 3 bases, with 7 bases between them. The CDR3 region is CSARGPNYEQYF. CDR3 DNA: TGCAGTGCTAGAGGGCCCAACTACGAGCAGTACTTC.

The table lists this clonotype with a few counts. V usage is TRBV10-3 and J usage is TRBJ1-1, with 7 bases fitting TRBD1. Germline CDR1 and CDR2: ENHRY and SYGVKD. After removal of 3 bases from V and 4 bases from J, the junction contained 5 bases not matched to a gene. CDR3 length: 14 amino acids. The CDR3 loop reads CAISELTGVTEAFF. The CDR3 coding sequence is TGTGCCATCAGTGAACTTACAGGGGTCACTGAAGCTTTCTTT.